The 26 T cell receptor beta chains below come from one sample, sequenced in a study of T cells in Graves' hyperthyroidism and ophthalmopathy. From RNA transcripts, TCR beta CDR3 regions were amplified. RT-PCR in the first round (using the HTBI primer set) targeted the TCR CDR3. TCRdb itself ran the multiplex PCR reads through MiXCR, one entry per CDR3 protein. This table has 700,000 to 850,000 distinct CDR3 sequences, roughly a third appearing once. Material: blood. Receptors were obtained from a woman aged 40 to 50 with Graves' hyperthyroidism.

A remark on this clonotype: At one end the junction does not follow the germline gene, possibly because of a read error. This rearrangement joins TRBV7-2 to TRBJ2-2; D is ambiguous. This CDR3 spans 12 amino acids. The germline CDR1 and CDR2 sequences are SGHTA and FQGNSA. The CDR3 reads CASSGIWGEQFF. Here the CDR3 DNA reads TGTGCCAGCAGCGGGATTTGGGGTGAGCAGTTTTTT. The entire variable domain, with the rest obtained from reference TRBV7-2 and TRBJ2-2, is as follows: GAGVSQSPSNKVTEKGKDVELRCDPISGHTALYWYRQSLGQGLEFLIYFQGNSAPDKSGLPSDRFSAERTGGSVSTLTIQRTQQEDSAVYLCASSGIWGEQFFGEGSRLTVL.

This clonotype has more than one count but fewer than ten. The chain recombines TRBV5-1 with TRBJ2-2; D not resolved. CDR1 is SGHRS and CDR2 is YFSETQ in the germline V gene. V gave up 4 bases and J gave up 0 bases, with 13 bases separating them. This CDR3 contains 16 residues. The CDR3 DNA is TGCGCCAGCAGCGGGCTTTCGTTACCGAACACCGGGGAGCTGTTTTTT. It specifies CASSGLSLPNTGELFF.

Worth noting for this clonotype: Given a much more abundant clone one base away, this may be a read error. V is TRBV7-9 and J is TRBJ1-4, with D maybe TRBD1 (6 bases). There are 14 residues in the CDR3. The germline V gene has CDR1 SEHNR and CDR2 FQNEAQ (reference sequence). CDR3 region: CASSSTGIGETLFF. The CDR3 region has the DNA TGTGCCAGCAGTTCAACAGGGATAGGGGAAACACTGTTTTTT.

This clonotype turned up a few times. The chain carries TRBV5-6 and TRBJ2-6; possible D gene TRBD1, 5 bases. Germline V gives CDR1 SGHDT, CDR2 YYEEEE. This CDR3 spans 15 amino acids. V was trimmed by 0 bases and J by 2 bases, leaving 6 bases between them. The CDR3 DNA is TGTGCCAGCAGCTTGGGCAGGGCTGGGGCCAACGTCCTGACTTTC. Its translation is CASSLGRAGANVLTF.

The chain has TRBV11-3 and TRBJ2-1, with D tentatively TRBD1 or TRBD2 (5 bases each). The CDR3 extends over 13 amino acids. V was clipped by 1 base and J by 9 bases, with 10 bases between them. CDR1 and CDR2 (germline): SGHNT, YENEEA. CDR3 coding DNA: TGTGCCAGCAGCTTAGGGGGGAGTGGTGAGCAGTTCTTC. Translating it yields CASSLGGSGEQFF. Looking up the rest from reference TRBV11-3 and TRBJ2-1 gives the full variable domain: EAGVVQSPRYKIIEKKQPVAFWCNPISGHNTLYWYLQNLGQGPELLIRYENEEAVDDSQLPKDRFSAERLKGVDSTLKIQPAELGDSAVYLCASSLGGSGEQFFGPGTRLTVL.

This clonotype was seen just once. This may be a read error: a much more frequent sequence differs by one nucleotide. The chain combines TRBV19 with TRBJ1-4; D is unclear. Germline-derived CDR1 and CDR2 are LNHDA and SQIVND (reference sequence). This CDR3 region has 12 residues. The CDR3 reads CVSSIDTEKLFF. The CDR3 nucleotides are TGTGTCAGTAGTATCGACACAGAAAAACTGTTTTTT.

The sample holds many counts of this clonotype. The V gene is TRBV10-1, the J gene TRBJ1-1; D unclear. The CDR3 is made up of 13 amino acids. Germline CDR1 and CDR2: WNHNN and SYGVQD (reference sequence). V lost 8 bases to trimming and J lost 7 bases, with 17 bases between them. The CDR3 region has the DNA TGCGCCAGCGGAGGCCAAGGTACGAGTGAAGCTTTCTTT. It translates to CASGGQGTSEAFF.

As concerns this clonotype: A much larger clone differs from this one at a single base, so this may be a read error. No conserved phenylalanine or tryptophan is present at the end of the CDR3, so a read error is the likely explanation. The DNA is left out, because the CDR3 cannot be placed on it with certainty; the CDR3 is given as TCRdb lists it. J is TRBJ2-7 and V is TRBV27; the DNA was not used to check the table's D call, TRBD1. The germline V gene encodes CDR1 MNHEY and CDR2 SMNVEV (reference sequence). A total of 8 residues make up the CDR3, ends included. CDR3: CATSEVPP.

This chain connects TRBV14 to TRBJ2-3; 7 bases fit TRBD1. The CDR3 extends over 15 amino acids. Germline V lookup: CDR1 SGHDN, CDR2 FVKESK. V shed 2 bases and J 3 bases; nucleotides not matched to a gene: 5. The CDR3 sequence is CASSQPGQFTDTQYF. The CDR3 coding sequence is TGTGCCAGCAGCCAACCGGGACAGTTTACAGATACGCAGTATTTT.

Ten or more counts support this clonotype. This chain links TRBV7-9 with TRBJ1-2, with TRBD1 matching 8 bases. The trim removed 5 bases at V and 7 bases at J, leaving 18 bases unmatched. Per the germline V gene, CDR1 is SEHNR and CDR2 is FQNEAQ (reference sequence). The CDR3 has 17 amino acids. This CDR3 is CASSPPEWGQEGRGYTF. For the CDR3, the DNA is TGTGCCAGCAGCCCCCCTGAGTGGGGACAGGAAGGACGTGGCTACACCTTC.

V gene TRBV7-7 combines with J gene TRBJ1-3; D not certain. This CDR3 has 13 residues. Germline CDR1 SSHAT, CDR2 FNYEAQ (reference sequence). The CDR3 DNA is TGTGCTAGCGGGGATGACTCTGGAAACACCATATATTTT. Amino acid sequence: CASGDDSGNTIYF.

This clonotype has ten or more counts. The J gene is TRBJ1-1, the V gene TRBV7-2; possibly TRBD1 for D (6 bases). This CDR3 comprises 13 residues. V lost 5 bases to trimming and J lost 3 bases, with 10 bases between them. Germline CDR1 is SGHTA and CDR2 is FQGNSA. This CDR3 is CASSPRQDTEAFF. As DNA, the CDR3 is TGTGCCAGCAGCCCCAGACAGGACACTGAAGCTTTCTTT. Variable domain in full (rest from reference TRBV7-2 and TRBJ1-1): GAGVSQSPSNKVTEKGKDVELRCDPISGHTALYWYRQSLGQGLEFLIYFQGNSAPDKSGLPSDRFSAERTGGSVSTLTIQRTQQEDSAVYLCASSPRQDTEAFFGQGTRLTVV.

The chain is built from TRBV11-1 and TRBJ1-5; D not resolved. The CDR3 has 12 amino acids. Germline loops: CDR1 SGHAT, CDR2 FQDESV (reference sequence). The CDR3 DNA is TGTGCTAGTTACGGAACTAATCAGCCCCAGCATTTT. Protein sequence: CASYGTNQPQHF.

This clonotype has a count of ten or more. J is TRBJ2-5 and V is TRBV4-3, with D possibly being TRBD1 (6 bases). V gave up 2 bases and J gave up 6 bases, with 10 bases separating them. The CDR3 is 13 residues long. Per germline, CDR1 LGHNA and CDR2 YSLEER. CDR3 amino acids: CASSQTQGKTQYF. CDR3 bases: TGCGCCAGCAGCCAAACACAGGGAAAGACCCAGTACTTC.

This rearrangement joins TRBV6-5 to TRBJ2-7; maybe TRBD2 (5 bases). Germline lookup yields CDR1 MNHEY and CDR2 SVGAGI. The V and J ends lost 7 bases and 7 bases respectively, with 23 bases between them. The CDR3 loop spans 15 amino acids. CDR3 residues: CASTPITTGTGEQYF. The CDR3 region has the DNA TGTGCCAGCACCCCTATAACGACGGGTACGGGAGAGCAGTACTTC.

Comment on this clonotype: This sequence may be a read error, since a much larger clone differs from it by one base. CDR3 protein: CASSLVPTAYGCTF. The CDR3 bases are TGTGCCAGCAGCTTAGTCCCGACAGCCTATGGCTGCACCTTC. The chain uses TRBV11-2 and TRBJ1-2; the D gene is possibly TRBD1 (5 bases). The length of the CDR3 is 14 residues. Germline V gene data show CDR1 as SGHAT and CDR2 as FQNNGV.

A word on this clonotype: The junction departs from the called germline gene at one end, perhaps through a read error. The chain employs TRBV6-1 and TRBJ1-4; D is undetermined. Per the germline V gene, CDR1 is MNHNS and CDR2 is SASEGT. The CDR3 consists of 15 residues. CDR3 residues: CASSKKHTTNEELFF. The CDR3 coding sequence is TGTGCCAGCAGTAAAAAACATACAACTAATGAAGAACTGTTTTTT.

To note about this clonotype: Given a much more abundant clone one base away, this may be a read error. The CDR3 sequence is CASKGARRQPRHF. The CDR3 DNA reads as TGTGCCAGCAAGGGGGCGCGACGTCAGCCCCGGCATTTT. V gene TRBV12-3 or TRBV12-4 combines with J gene TRBJ1-5; 7 bases are shared with TRBD1. The CDR3 runs 13 residues.

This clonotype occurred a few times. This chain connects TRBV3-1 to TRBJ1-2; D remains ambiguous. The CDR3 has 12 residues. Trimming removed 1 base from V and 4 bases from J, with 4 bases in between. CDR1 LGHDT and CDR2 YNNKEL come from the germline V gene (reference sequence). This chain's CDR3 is CASSQVRYGYTF. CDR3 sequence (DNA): TGTGCCAGCAGCCAAGTGCGCTATGGCTACACCTTC.

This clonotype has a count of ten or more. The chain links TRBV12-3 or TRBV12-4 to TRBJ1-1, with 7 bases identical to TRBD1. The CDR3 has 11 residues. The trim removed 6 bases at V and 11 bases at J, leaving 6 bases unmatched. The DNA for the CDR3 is TGTGCCAGCAGCTCCGACAGGGCGGCTTTCTTT. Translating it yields CASSSDRAAFF.

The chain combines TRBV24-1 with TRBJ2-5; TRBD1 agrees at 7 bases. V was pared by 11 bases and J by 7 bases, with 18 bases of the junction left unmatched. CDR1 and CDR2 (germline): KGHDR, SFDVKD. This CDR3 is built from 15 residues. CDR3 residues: CASSPQTGKGGTQYF. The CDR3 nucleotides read TGTGCCAGCAGCCCCCAGACAGGGAAAGGGGGGACCCAGTACTTC.

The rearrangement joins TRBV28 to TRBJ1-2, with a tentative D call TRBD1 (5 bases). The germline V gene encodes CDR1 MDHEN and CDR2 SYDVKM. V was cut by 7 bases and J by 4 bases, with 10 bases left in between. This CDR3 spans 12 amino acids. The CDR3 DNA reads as TGTGCCAGCAAGAACAGGACCTATGGCTACACCTTC. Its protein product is CASKNRTYGYTF.

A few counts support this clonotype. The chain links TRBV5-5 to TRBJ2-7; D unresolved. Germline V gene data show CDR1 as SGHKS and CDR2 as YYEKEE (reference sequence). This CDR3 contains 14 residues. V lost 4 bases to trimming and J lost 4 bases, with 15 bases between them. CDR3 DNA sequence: TGTGCCAGCAGCCCCGTCGGTGGTTGGTACGAGCAGTACTTC. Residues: CASSPVGGWYEQYF.

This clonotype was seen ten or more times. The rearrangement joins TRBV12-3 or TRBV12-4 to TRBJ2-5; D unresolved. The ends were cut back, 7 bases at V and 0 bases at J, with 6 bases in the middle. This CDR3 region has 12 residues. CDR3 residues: CASTLNQETQYF. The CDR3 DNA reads TGTGCCAGCACCCTCAACCAAGAGACCCAGTACTTC.

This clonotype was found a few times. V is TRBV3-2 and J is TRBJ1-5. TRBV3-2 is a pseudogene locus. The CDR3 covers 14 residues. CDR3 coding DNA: TGTGCCAGCAGCCAGGACAGTATTAGTCAGCCCCAGCATTTT. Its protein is CASSQDSISQPQHF.

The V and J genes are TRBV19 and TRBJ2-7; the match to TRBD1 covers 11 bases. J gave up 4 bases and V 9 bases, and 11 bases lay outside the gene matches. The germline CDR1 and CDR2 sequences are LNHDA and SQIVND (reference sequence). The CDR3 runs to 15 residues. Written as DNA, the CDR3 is TGTGCCAGCGGAACACGCGGGACAGGGGGTTACGAGCAGTACTTC. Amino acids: CASGTRGTGGYEQYF.